The following is a TCR beta chain sequence with its context. The antigen is undetermined. Germline trimming cut 4 bases from V and 0 bases from J; bases unmatched to any gene: 13. This CDR3 comprises 19 residues. Germline V gene data show CDR1 as SGHDT and CDR2 as YYEEEE. The donors comprised healthy bone marrow donors. The study ran its PCR with 60 Vbeta and 13 Jbeta primers. TCRdb keeps only in-frame clones here, not all; method: immunoSEQ multiplex PCR. The repertoire includes about 120,000 clones, roughly 79% of them detected once, and roughly 1.6% sits in the top ten. This sample is drawn from a study of cytomegalovirus exposure and HLA in healthy donors. Whole-study results and caveats: Only CMV serostatus was available as immune exposure information. Later genetic work tied a missense DCLRE1C variant to beta-chain V and J trimming.

V is TRBV5-6 and J is TRBJ1-6, with 7 positions matching TRBD1. The clonotype comes from a woman in her late teens or twenties in good health and CMV-seronegative. The sequenced material came from PBMCs. The CDR3 nucleotides are TGTGCCAGCAGCGCGACCTTGGAGACAGGGAGCTCCTATAATTCACCCCTCCACTTT. Translating gives CASSATLETGSSYNSPLHF.